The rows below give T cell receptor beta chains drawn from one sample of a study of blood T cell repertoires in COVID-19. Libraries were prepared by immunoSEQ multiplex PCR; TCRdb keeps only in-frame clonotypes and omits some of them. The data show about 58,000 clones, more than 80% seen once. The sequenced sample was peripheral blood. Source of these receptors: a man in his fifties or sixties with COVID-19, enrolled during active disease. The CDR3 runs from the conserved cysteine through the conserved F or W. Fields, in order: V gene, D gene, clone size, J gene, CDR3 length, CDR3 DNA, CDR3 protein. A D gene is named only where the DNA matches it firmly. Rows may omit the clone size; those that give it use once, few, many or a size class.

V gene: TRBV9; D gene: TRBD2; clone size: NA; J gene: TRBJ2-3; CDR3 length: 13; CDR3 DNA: TGTGCCAGCCAGCGGGATAGCACAGATACGCAGTATTTT; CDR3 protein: CASQRDSTDTQYF
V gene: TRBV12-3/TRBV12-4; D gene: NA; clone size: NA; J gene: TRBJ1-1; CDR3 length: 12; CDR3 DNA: TGTGCCAGCAGGGGGGACTACTTTGAAGCTTTCTTT; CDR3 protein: CASRGDYFEAFF
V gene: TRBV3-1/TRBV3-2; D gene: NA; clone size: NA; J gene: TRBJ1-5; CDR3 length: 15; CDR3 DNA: TGTGCCAGCAGTCTGGGGGGGTTCGGCAATCAGCCCCAGCATTTT; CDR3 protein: CASSLGGFGNQPQHF
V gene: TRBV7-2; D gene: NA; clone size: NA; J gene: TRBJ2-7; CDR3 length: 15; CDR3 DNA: TGTGCCAGCAGCCCTAGGGGGGGGCAGAACTACGAGCAGTACTTC; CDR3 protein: CASSPRGGQNYEQYF
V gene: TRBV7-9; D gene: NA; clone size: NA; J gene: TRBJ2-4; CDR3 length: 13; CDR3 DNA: TGTGCCAGCAGCGCTTCAGGGGCCCACATTCAGTACTTC; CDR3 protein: CASSASGAHIQYF
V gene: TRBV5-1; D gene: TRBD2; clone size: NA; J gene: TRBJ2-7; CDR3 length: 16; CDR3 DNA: TGCGCCAGCAGCTTGACTAGCGGGAGGGTATGGAGCGAGCAGTACTTC; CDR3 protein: CASSLTSGRVWSEQYF
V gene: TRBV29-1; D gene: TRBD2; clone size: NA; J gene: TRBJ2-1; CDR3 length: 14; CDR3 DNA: TGCAGCGGCCGAGGGGAGCGGGGGTACAATGAGCAGTTCTTC; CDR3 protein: CSGRGERGYNEQFF
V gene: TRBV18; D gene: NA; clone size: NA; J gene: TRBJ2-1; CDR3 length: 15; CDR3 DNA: TGTGCCAGCTCAGACAGGACGGGAACCTACAATGAGCAGTTCTTC; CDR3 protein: CASSDRTGTYNEQFF
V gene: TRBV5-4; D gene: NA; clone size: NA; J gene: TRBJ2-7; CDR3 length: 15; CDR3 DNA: TGTGCCAGCAGCTCTACCGGGACTGCATCCTACGAGCAGTACTTC; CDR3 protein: CASSSTGTASYEQYF
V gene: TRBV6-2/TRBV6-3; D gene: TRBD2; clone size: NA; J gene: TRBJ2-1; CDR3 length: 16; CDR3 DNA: TGTGCCAGCAGTTCGACTAGCGGGGGCCTCTACAATGAGCAGTTCTTC; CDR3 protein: CASSSTSGGLYNEQFF
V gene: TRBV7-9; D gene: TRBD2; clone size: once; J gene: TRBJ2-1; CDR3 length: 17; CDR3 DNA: TGTGCCAGCAGCCCACGGGGACTAGCGGGGAAATACAATGAGCAGTTCTTC; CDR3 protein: CASSPRGLAGKYNEQFF
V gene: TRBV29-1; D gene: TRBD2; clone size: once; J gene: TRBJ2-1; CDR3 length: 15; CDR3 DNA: TGCAGCGTTGAAGGAGGGACTAGCGGGAGTTTTGAGCAGTTCTTC; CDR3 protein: CSVEGGTSGSFEQFF
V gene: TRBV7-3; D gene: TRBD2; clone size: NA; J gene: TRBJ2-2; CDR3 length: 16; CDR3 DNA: TGTGCCAGCAGTCCCTCCGGAGCGGGGGGGATCGGGGAGCTGTTTTTT; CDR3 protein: CASSPSGAGGIGELFF
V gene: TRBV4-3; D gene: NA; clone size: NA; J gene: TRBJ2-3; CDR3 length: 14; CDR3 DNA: TGCGCCAGCAGCCAACTTTCGGGGTCGGGTACGCAGTATTTT; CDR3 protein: CASSQLSGSGTQYF
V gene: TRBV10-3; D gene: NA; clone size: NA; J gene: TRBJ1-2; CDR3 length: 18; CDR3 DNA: TGTGCCATCAGTGACCCCACCCAGGGAAACAGGTCCTCCTATGGCTACACCTTC; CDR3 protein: CAISDPTQGNRSSYGYTF
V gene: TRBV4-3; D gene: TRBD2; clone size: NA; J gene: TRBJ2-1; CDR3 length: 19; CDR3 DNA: TGCGCCAGCAGCCAAGATCGAGGACTAGCGAGTCACTCCTACAATGAGCAGTTCTTC; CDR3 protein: CASSQDRGLASHSYNEQFF
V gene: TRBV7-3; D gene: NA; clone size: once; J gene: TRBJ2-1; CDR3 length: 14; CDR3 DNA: TGTGCCAGCAGCTTAAGTGCCGCTAGTAATGAGCAGTTCTTC; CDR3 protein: CASSLSAASNEQFF
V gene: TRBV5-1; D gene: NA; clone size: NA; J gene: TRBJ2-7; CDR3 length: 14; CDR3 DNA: TGCGCCAGCCGGCGGACTGATGCTTACTACGAGCAGTACTTC; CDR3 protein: CASRRTDAYYEQYF
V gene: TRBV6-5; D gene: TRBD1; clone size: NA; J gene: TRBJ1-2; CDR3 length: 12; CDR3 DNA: TGTGCCAGCCAGGGGGGACGAGGTGGCTACACCTTC; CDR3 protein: CASQGGRGGYTF
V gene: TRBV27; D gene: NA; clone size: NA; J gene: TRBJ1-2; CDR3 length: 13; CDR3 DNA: TGTGCCAGCAGTTCAGGGCTGGGAAATGGCTACACCTTC; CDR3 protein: CASSSGLGNGYTF
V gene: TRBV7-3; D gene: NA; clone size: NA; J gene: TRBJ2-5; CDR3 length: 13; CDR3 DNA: TGTGCCAGCAGCCCAGGGATTTTCGAGACCCAGTACTTC; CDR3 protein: CASSPGIFETQYF
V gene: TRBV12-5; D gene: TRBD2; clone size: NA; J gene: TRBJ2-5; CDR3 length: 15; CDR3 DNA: TGTGCTAGTGGTTTGGAGTCTAGCGGGAAAGAGACCCAGTACTTC; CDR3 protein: CASGLESSGKETQYF
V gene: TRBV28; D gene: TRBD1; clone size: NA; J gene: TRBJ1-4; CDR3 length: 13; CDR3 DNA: TGTGCCAGCAGACACGGGACAGTTGAAAAACTGTTTTTT; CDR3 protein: CASRHGTVEKLFF
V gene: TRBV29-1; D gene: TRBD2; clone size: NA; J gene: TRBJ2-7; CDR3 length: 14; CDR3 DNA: TGCAGCGTGGCCGGGGGGGCAGGATCCTACGAGCAGTACTTC; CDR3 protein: CSVAGGAGSYEQYF
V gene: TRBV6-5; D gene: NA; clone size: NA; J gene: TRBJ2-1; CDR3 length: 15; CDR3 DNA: TGTGCCAGCAGCTCGGTGCGGGTAGGGTACAATGAGCAGTTCTTC; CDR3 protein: CASSSVRVGYNEQFF